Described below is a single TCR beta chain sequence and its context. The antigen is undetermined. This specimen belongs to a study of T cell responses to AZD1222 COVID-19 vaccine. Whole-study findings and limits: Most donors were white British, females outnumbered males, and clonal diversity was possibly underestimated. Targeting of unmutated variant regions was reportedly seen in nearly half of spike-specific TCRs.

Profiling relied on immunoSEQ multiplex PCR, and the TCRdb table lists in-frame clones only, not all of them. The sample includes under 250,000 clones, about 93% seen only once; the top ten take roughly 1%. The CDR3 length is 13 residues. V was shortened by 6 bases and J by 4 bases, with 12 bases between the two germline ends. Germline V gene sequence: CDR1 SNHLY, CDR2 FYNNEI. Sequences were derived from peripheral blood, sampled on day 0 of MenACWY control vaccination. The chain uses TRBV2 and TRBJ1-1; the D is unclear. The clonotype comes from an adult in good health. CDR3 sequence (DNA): TGTGCCAGCAGCGCCAGGTGGGGCACTGAAGCTTTCTTT. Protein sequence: CASSARWGTEAFF.